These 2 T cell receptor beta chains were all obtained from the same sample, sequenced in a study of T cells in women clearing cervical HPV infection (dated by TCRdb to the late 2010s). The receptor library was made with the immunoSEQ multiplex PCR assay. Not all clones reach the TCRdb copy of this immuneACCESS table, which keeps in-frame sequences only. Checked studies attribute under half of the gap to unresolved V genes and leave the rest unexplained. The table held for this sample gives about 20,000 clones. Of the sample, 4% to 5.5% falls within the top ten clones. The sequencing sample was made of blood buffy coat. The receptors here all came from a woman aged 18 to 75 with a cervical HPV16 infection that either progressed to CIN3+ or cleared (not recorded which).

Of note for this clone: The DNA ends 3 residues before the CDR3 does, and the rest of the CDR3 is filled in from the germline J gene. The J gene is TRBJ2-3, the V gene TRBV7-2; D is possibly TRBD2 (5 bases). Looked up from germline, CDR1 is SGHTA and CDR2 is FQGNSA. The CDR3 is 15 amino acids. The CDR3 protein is CASSLASVAGETQYF. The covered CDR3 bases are TGTGCCAGCAGCTTAGCTTCGGTAGCCGGGGAGACG. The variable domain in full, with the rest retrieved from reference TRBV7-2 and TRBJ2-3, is GAGVSQSPSNKVTEKGKDVELRCDPISGHTALYWYRQSLGQGLEFLIYFQGNSAPDKSGLPSDRFSAERTGGSVSTLTIQRTQQEDSAVYLCASSLASVAGETQYFGPGTRLTVL.

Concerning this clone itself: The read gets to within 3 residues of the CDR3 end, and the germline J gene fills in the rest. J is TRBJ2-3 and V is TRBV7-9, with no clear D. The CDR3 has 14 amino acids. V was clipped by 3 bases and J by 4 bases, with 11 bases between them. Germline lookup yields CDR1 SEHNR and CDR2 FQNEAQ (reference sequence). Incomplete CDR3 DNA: TGTGCCAGCAGCTTTGCTCTCCGCGCAGATACG. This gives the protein CASSFALRADT. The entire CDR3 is CASSFALRADTQYF.